These 30 T cell receptor beta chains were sequenced from one sample in a study of OX40 agonist ivuxolimab in advanced cancers. Assay used: immunoSEQ multiplex PCR; TCRdb lists only in-frame clones, some missing. The data hold 20,000 to 25,000 clones, with over 80% observed a single time. The sequencing used CD4+ or CD8+ T cells sorted from blood, collected in a trial of the OX40 agonist ivuxolimab. The receptors here all came from an adult with an advanced solid tumor such as melanoma, head and neck, liver or kidney cancer.

Only a few counts were recorded for this clone. The chain couples TRBV15 to TRBJ2-5; D is undetermined. The CDR3 length is 15 residues. In germline, CDR1 is LNHNV, CDR2 YYDKDF (reference sequence). The V end lost 3 bases, the J end lost 5 bases, and 16 bases lay between the germline ends. The CDR3 coding sequence is TGTGCCACCAGCAGGGTGAGAAGGGCGGAGGAGACCCAGTACTTC. Its protein product is CATSRVRRAEETQYF.

This clone appeared a single time. The chain combines TRBV15 with TRBJ2-5; D is ambiguous. CDR1 and CDR2 (germline): LNHNV, YYDKDF (reference sequence). The CDR3 consists of 14 residues. The V gene lost 1 base and the J gene lost 2 bases, with 8 bases spanning the gap. The chain's CDR3 is CATSRGELQETQYF. The CDR3 DNA sequence: TGTGCCACCAGCAGAGGTGAGCTACAAGAGACCCAGTACTTC.

V gene TRBV10-3 combines with J gene TRBJ1-1, with D possibly TRBD1 on 6 matching bases. This CDR3 is 12 amino acids long. V was clipped by 3 bases and J by 4 bases, with 6 bases between them. CDR1 and CDR2 (germline): ENHRY, SYGVKD. The DNA of the CDR3 is TGTGCCATCAGTGAAGGGGGCACTGAAGCTTTCTTT. It encodes CAISEGGTEAFF.

This clone was observed once. The chain joins TRBV11-3 to TRBJ2-3; weak D call: TRBD2 (6 bases). The CDR3 is 16 amino acids. V dropped 1 base and J dropped 1 base, with 12 bases sitting between them. Per germline, CDR1 SGHNT and CDR2 YENEEA. In DNA form, the CDR3 reads TGTGCCAGCAGCTTAGGAACTAGCATTGGCACAGATACGCAGTATTTT. It codes for CASSLGTSIGTDTQYF.

J is TRBJ2-1 and V is TRBV19; no definite D call. The ends were cut back, 5 bases at V and 0 bases at J, with 8 bases in the middle. Germline V CDR1 and CDR2: LNHDA, SQIVND (reference sequence). The CDR3 extends over 14 amino acids. The CDR3 DNA sequence: TGTGCCAGTAGTCGGCGGAGCTCCTACAATGAGCAGTTCTTC. Encoded protein: CASSRRSSYNEQFF.

The rearrangement uses TRBV27 and TRBJ2-7; D gene ambiguous. V was shortened by 0 bases and J by 6 bases, with 12 bases between the two germline ends. The CDR3 length is 14 residues. Looked up from germline, CDR1 is MNHEY and CDR2 is SMNVEV (reference sequence). Here the CDR3 DNA reads TGTGCCAGCAGTTTATCGGGGTTCATGTTCGAGCAGTACTTC. Its translation is CASSLSGFMFEQYF.

The J gene is TRBJ2-7, the V gene TRBV4-1; D is undetermined. This CDR3 region has 16 residues. The germline V gene encodes CDR1 MGHRA and CDR2 YSYEKL. With 0 bases removed from V and 0 bases from J, the gap between germline ends came to 12 bases. CDR3 loop: CASSQDRTESSYEQYF. CDR3 in DNA: TGCGCCAGCAGCCAAGACCGGACGGAGAGCTCCTACGAGCAGTACTTC.

This clone has only one observation. J is TRBJ1-4 and V is TRBV30; D possibly corresponds to TRBD1 (6 bases). V was clipped by 4 bases and J by 4 bases, with 10 bases between them. The CDR3 extends over 13 amino acids. Germline V gene lookup returns CDR1 GTSNPN and CDR2 SVGIG (reference sequence). CDR3 sequence (DNA): TGTGCCTGGAACGGGGGCATTAATGAAAAACTGTTTTTT. Its translation is CAWNGGINEKLFF.

This sequence joins TRBV14 and TRBJ2-5; D is unclear. The DNA matches TRBJ2-7 better at its end, which makes the J call doubtful. This CDR3 has 15 amino acids. Germline CDR1 and CDR2: SGHDN and FVKESK. DNA for the CDR3: TGTGCCAGCAGCCAAGATGAGGCTCTCCCCTACGAGCAGTACTTC. Protein sequence: CASSQDEALPYEQYF.

In this sample, this clone turned up once. The chain couples TRBV5-6 to TRBJ1-2; D may be TRBD1 (6 bases). In germline, CDR1 is SGHDT, CDR2 YYEEEE. The CDR3 covers 13 residues. The V end lost 2 bases, the J end lost 4 bases, and 9 bases lay between the germline ends. The CDR3 DNA is TGTGCCAGCAGCTTCGGGGGCGTCTATGGCTACACCTTC. The encoded protein is CASSFGGVYGYTF.

The chain employs TRBV5-4 and TRBJ1-2, with a tentative D call TRBD1 (6 bases). The V end lost 5 bases, the J end lost 6 bases, and 17 bases lay between the germline ends. The V gene's germline CDR1 is SGHNT and CDR2 YYREEE (reference sequence). CDR3 length equals 14 residues. CDR3 nucleotide sequence: TGTGCCAGCAGATGGAGGGGGGGTAGGGATGGCTACACCTTC. Translation gives CASRWRGGRDGYTF.

The rearrangement links TRBV29-1 to TRBJ2-5; tentative D call: TRBD2 (6 bases). V lost 6 bases and J 5 bases, leaving 19 bases between the germline ends. Germline V CDR1 and CDR2: SQVTM, ANQGSEA. This CDR3 spans 14 amino acids. The CDR3 coding sequence is TGCAGCGTAGTGCGGGACTCCCCTGGGGAGACCCAGTACTTC. The encoded protein is CSVVRDSPGETQYF.

This rearrangement joins TRBV9 to TRBJ2-7, with a weak D call TRBD2 (6 bases). The V end lost 0 bases, the J end lost 2 bases, and 9 bases lay between the germline ends. The CDR3 is 14 residues long. Germline V gives CDR1 SGDLS, CDR2 YYNGEE. The CDR3 reads CASSVGAGPYEQYF. DNA for the CDR3: TGTGCCAGCAGCGTAGGTGCGGGACCCTACGAGCAGTACTTC.

This clone was found once. The chain employs TRBV9 and TRBJ1-1, with D perhaps matching TRBD1 (5 bases). Germline V gene sequence: CDR1 SGDLS, CDR2 YYNGEE. The CDR3 runs to 11 residues. Trimming cost V 3 bases and J 13 bases, with 13 bases left between them. Here the CDR3 DNA reads TGTGCCAGCAGCGCCGCAGGGAGCTATTTCTTT. This codes for CASSAAGSYFF.

Written as DNA, the CDR3 is TGCGCCAGCAGCTCAGGACAGAACACTGAAGCTTTCTTT. Residues: CASSSGQNTEAFF. The chain couples TRBV5-1 to TRBJ1-1, with D maybe TRBD1 (5 bases). V lost 3 bases and J lost 1, with 7 bases in between. The CDR3 is made up of 13 amino acids. The germline gives CDR1 SGHRS, CDR2 YFSETQ.

This chain uses TRBV7-9 with TRBJ1-1; 8 nucleotides line up with TRBD1. The CDR3 is 13 amino acids. With V trimmed by 6 bases and J by 5 bases, 5 bases remained unmatched. Per the germline V gene, CDR1 is SEHNR and CDR2 is FQNEAQ (reference sequence). The CDR3 sequence: CASSSQGGTEAFF. CDR3 nucleotides: TGTGCCAGCAGTTCACAGGGGGGGACTGAAGCTTTCTTT.

This chain links TRBV19 with TRBJ2-1; 10 bases are a match to TRBD2. This CDR3 comprises 14 residues. Germline V gene sequence: CDR1 LNHDA, CDR2 SQIVND (reference sequence). With 3 bases clipped from V and 8 bases from J, the junction kept 4 bases outside the gene matches. DNA of the CDR3: TGTGCCAGTAGTATCTCTAGCGGGAGCTATGAGCAGTTCTTC. Amino acids: CASSISSGSYEQFF.

The chain recombines TRBV5-8 with TRBJ2-5; 9 bases are a match to TRBD1. J gave up 5 bases and V 3 bases, and 2 bases lay outside the gene matches. Germline CDR1 SGHTS, CDR2 YDEGEE. The CDR3 runs 13 residues. CDR3 sequence (DNA): TGTGCCAGCAGCTACGGACAGGGGGAGACCCAGTACTTC. It codes for CASSYGQGETQYF.

V usage is TRBV15 and J usage is TRBJ2-2, with D maybe TRBD2 (6 bases). Trimming took off 1 base at V and 7 bases at J, with 13 bases between the two ends. CDR1 and CDR2 (germline): LNHNV, YYDKDF (reference sequence). The CDR3 extends over 15 amino acids. In DNA, the CDR3 is TGTGCCACCAGCAGAGGGAGGGAACGGGGCGGGGAGCTGTTTTTT. Protein: CATSRGRERGGELFF.

The V gene is TRBV5-4, the J gene TRBJ2-2; D is uncertain. CDR3 length equals 15 residues. Germline V gene lookup returns CDR1 SGHNT and CDR2 YYREEE (reference sequence). V lost 1 base and J lost 2, with 9 bases in between. In DNA, the CDR3 is TGTGCCAGCAGCTTGTTAATGGGAAACACCGGGGAGCTGTTTTTT. Protein: CASSLLMGNTGELFF.

The J gene is TRBJ2-7, the V gene TRBV20-1; D not certain. This CDR3 contains 10 residues. The V end was cut by 7 bases, the J end by 7 bases, with 11 bases between. Germline loops: CDR1 DFQATT, CDR2 SNEGSKA (reference sequence). This chain's CDR3 is CSVLAREQYF. For the CDR3, the DNA is TGCAGTGTTTTGGCGAGGGAGCAGTACTTC.

V usage is TRBV5-5 and J usage is TRBJ2-7; D is perhaps TRBD1 (6 bases). The CDR3 is made up of 15 amino acids. Between the trimmed V and J ends, which lost 0 bases and 6 bases, there was a span of 16 bases. Per germline, CDR1 SGHKS and CDR2 YYEKEE (reference sequence). The CDR3 loop reads CASSLEGGGSGEQYF. The CDR3 coding sequence is TGTGCCAGCAGCTTGGAGGGTGGGGGCTCGGGCGAGCAGTACTTC.

The chain joins TRBV14 to TRBJ2-1; a possible D gene is TRBD1 (6 bases). The germline V and J ends were trimmed by 2 bases and 6 bases, with 11 bases remaining between them. The V gene's germline CDR1 is SGHDN and CDR2 FVKESK. This CDR3 is 14 amino acids long. The CDR3 sequence: CASSQPQGSNEQFF. CDR3 in DNA: TGTGCCAGCAGCCAACCCCAGGGGAGCAATGAGCAGTTCTTC. Using reference TRBV14 and TRBJ2-1 for the parts outside the CDR3, the full variable domain is EAGVTQFPSHSVIEKGQTVTLRCDPISGHDNLYWYRRVMGKEIKFLLHFVKESKQDESGMPNNRFLAERTGGTYSTLKVQPAELEDSGVYFCASSQPQGSNEQFFGPGTRLTVL.

This clone showed up just once. J is TRBJ2-7 and V is TRBV6-5; D might be TRBD2 (5 bases). The germline V and J ends were trimmed by 2 bases and 2 bases, with 13 bases remaining between them. Germline-derived CDR1 and CDR2 are MNHEY and SVGAGI. The CDR3 loop spans 15 amino acids. CDR3 region: CASSYGGPGTYEQYF. CDR3 DNA sequence: TGTGCCAGCAGTTACGGCGGGCCTGGTACCTACGAGCAGTACTTC.

The chain employs TRBV4-1 and TRBJ2-7; the match to TRBD2 covers 9 bases. There are 15 residues in the CDR3. Germline trimming cut 4 bases from V and 2 bases from J; bases unmatched to any gene: 6. Germline lookup yields CDR1 MGHRA and CDR2 YSYEKL. The DNA of the CDR3 is TGCGCCAGCAGCCCCCTAGCGGGGCTAACCTACGAGCAGTACTTC. It encodes CASSPLAGLTYEQYF.

The J gene is TRBJ1-1, the V gene TRBV27; D not resolved. The germline gives CDR1 MNHEY, CDR2 SMNVEV (reference sequence). Trimming removed 3 bases from V and 1 base from J, with 9 bases in between. This CDR3 is built from 14 residues. The CDR3 sequence: CASSFGPRNTEAFF. The CDR3 bases are TGTGCCAGCAGTTTTGGACCGAGGAACACTGAAGCTTTCTTT.

The chain employs TRBV4-3 and TRBJ2-3; 14 nucleotides line up with TRBD2. In germline, CDR1 is LGHNA, CDR2 YSLEER. The junction had 8 bases not matched to a gene; V was cut back by 3 bases and J by 3 bases. The CDR3 sequence is 18 residues long. CDR3 amino acids: CASSHTSGTSGRTDTQYF. As DNA, the CDR3 is TGCGCCAGCAGCCACACTTCCGGGACTAGCGGGAGAACAGATACGCAGTATTTT.

V is TRBV6-5 and J is TRBJ2-3; 13 nucleotides line up with TRBD2. The CDR3 totals 15 residues. V dropped 6 bases and J dropped 1; count of bases not matched to a gene: 1. Germline loops: CDR1 MNHEY, CDR2 SVGAGI. The CDR3 nucleotides are TGTGCCAGCAGAGGACTAGCGGGAGGCACAGATACGCAGTATTTT. Its protein is CASRGLAGGTDTQYF.

The V call is TRBV27, the J call TRBJ2-3; unclear D gene. Germline lookup yields CDR1 MNHEY and CDR2 SMNVEV (reference sequence). The CDR3 has 14 residues. Trimming pared 2 bases from V and 4 bases from J, leaving 10 bases between. The CDR3 DNA reads TGTGCCAGCAGTTTAGACCGTGGCCCAGATACGCAGTATTTT. This encodes CASSLDRGPDTQYF.

The rearrangement joins TRBV15 to TRBJ2-1; D is possibly TRBD2 (6 bases). The V gene's germline CDR1 is LNHNV and CDR2 YYDKDF (reference sequence). V was shortened by 4 bases and J by 0 bases, with 13 bases between the two germline ends. This CDR3 has 16 residues. The CDR3 loop is CATSTGREISYNEQFF. The CDR3 DNA is TGTGCCACCAGCACGGGTCGGGAGATCTCCTACAATGAGCAGTTCTTC. The entire variable domain, with the rest obtained from reference TRBV15 and TRBJ2-1, is as follows: DAMVIQNPRYQVTQFGKPVTLSCSQTLNHNVMYWYQQKSSQAPKLLFHYYDKDFNNEADTPDNFQSRRPNTSFCFLDIRSPGLGDTAMYLCATSTGREISYNEQFFGPGTRLTVL.